This T cell receptor (beta chain) is from a study of cytomegalovirus exposure and HLA in healthy donors. Vbeta (60) and Jbeta (13) primers were used in the PCR. Libraries were prepared by immunoSEQ multiplex PCR; TCRdb keeps only in-frame clonotypes and omits some of them. The sample has around 75,000 clones. The germline V gene encodes CDR1 MDHEN and CDR2 SYDVKM. V was clipped by 7 bases and J by 6 bases, with 18 bases between them. The CDR3 runs to 15 residues. V and J are TRBV28 and TRBJ2-2; a possible D gene is TRBD2 (6 bases). The origin of this receptor is a man aged 50-60 years in good health and CMV-seropositive. Sequenced sample: PBMCs. The DNA of the CDR3 is TGTGCCAGCACCGGCGGAGGGGAATACGCCGGGGAGCTGTTTTTT. Its translation is CASTGGGEYAGELFF.